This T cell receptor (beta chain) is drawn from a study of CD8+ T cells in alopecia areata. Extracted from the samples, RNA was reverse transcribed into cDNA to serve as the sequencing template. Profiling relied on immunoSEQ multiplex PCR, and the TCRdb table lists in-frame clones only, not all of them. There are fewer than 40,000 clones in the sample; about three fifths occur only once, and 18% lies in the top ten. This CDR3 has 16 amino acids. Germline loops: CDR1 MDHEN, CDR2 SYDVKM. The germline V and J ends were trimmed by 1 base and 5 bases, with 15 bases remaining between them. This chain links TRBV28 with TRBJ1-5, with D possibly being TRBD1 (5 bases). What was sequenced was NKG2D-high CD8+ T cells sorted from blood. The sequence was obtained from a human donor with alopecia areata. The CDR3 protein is CASSLYELRGDQPQHF. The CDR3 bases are TGTGCCAGCAGTTTATATGAGTTGAGGGGCGATCAGCCCCAGCATTTT.